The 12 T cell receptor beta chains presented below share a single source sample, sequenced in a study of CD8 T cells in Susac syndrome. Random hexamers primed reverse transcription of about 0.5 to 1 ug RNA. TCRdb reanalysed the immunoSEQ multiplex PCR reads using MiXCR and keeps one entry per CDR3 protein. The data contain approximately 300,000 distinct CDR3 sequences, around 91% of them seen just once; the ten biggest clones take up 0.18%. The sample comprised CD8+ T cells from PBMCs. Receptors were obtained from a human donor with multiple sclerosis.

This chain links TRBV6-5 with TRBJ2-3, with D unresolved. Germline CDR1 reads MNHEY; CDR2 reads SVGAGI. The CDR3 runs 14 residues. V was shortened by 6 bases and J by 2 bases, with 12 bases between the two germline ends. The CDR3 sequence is CASSLNGFTDTQYF. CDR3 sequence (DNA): TGTGCCAGCAGCCTTAACGGCTTCACAGATACGCAGTATTTT.

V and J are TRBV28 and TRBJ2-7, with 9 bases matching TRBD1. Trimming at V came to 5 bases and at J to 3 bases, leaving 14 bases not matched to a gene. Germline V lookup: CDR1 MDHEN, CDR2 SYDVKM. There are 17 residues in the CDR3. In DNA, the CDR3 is TGTGCCAGCAGTCCGAACGCCGGACAGGGGAACTTCTACGAGCAGTACTTC. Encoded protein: CASSPNAGQGNFYEQYF.

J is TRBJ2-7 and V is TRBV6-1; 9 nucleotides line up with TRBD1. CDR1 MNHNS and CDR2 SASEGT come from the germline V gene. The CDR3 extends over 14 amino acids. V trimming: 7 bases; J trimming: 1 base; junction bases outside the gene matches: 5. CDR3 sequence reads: CASISGTGSYEQYF. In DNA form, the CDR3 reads TGTGCCAGCATCTCGGGGACAGGGTCCTACGAGCAGTACTTC.

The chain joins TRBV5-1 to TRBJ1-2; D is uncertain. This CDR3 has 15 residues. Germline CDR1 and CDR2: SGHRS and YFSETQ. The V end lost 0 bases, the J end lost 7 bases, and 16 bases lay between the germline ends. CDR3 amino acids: CASSLVPFERPGYTF. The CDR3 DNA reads TGCGCCAGCAGCTTGGTGCCGTTTGAGCGGCCTGGCTACACCTTC. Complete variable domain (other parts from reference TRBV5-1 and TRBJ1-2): KAGVTQTPRYLIKTRGQQVTLSCSPISGHRSVSWYQQTPGQGLQFLFEYFSETQRNKGNFPGRFSGRQFSNSRSEMNVSTLELGDSALYLCASSLVPFERPGYTFGSGTRLTVV.

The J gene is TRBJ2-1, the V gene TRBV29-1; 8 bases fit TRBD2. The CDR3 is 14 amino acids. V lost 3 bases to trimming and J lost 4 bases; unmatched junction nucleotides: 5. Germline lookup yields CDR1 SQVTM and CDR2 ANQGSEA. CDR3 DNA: TGCAGCGTTGAGGGTAGCGGGGAATACAATGAGCAGTTCTTC. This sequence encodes CSVEGSGEYNEQFF.

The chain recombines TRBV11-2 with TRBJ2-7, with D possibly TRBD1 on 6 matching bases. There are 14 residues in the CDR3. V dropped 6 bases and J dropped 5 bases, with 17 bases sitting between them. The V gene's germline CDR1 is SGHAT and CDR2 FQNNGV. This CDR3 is CASSLSIQGDEQYF. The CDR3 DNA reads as TGTGCCAGCAGTTTAAGTATACAGGGTGACGAGCAGTACTTC. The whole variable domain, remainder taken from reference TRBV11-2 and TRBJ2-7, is EAGVAQSPRYKIIEKRQSVAFWCNPISGHATLYWYQQILGQGPKLLIQFQNNGVVDDSQLPKDRFSAERLKGVDSTLKIQPAKLEDSAVYLCASSLSIQGDEQYFGPGTRLTVT.

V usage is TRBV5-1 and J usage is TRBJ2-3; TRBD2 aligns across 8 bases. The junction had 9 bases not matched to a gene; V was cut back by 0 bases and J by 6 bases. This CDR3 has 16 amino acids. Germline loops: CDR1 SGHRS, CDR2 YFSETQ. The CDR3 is CASSLAPSGGGDTQYF. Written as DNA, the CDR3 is TGCGCCAGCAGCTTGGCCCCCAGCGGGGGAGGGGATACGCAGTATTTT.

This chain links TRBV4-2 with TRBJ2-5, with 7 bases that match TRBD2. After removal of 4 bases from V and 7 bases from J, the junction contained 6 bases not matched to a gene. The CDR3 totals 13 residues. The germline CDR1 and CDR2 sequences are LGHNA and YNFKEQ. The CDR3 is CASSRRPSGTQYF. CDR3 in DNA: TGTGCCAGCAGCCGACGTCCTAGCGGGACCCAGTACTTC.

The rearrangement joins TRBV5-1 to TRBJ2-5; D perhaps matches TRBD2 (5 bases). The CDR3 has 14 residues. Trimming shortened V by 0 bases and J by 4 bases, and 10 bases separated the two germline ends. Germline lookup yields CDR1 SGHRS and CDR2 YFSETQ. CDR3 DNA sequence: TGCGCCAGCAGCTTGGAGGGAGTTGCAGAGACCCAGTACTTC. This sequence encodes CASSLEGVAETQYF.

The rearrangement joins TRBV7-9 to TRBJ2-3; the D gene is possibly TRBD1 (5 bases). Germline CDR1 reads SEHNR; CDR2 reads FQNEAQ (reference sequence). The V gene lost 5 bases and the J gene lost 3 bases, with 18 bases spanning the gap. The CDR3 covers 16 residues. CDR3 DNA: TGTGCCAGCAGCGTCGACAGCTTCCTCTATACAGATACGCAGTATTTT. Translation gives CASSVDSFLYTDTQYF.

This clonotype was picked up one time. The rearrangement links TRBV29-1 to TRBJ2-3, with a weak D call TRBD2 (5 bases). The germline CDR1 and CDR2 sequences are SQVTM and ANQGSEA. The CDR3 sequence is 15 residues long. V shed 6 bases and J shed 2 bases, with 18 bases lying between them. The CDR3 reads CSVESAEVNTDTQYF. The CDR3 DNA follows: TGCAGCGTGGAGTCTGCGGAGGTCAACACAGATACGCAGTATTTT.

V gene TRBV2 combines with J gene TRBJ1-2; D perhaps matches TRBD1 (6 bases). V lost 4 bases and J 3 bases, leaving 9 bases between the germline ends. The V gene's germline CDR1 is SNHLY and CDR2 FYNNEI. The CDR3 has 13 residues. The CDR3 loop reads CASSGTEYYGYTF. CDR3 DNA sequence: TGTGCCAGCAGTGGGACAGAATACTATGGCTACACCTTC.